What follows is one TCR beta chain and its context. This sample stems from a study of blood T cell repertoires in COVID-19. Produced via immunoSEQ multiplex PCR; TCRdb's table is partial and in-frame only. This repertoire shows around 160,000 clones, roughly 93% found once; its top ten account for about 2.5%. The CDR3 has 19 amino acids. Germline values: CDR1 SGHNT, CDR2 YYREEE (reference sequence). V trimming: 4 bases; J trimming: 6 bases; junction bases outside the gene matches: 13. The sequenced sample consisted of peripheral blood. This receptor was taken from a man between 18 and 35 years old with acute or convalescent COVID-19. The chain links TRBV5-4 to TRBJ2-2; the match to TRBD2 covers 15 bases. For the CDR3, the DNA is TGTGCCAGCAGCCTCCGGACTAGCGGGAGGGCCAAAACCTCCGGGGAGCTGTTTTTT. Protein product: CASSLRTSGRAKTSGELFF.